This T cell receptor beta chain was sequenced during a study of cytomegalovirus exposure and HLA in healthy donors. Germline V lookup: CDR1 GTSNPN, CDR2 SVGIG (reference sequence). The CDR3 loop spans 17 amino acids. The PCR used 60 Vbeta and 13 Jbeta primers. In the authors' methods: In a later analysis, some 11 million of 65 million to 90 million unique beta chains occurred in at least two donors. Assay: immunoSEQ multiplex PCR; the TCRdb copy retains only in-frame clones and omits some. V and J calls and clone size are those listed in that table; D and trimming were worked out from the DNA. This table has more than 95,000 clones, approximately 82% appearing once. As concerns this clone: What it binds is unknown. A junction end diverges from the germline sequence, so it may reflect a read error.

Points from the study as a whole: Presence/absence analyses supposed approximately even sequencing depth among donors. Altogether, about 160 TCR beta chains were recorded as cytomegalovirus-associated. V- and J-gene trimming in TCR beta was tied to a missense DCLRE1C variant by an analysis performed later.

The sequenced material came from PBMCs. The sequence came from a man between 40 and 49 years old in good health and CMV-seropositive. The genes are TRBV30 and TRBJ2-6; 7 positions match TRBD1. The CDR3 nucleotides are TGTGCCTGGGCGATAGGGGGCGCAGGGCGAGGGGCCAACGGCCTGACTTTC. Its translation is CAWAIGGAGRGANGLTF.